Listed below are T cell receptor beta chains from one sample, sequenced in a study of post-analysis software for immune sequencing data. MiXCR was run by TCRdb on the PCR reads, yielding one entry per CDR3 protein. The repertoire has around 700,000 distinct CDR3 sequences, approximately 59% of them found once; the top ten carry about 11%. Sequenced sample: blood. The receptors shown here come from a girl aged 2-15 years with multiple sclerosis. CDR3s leave out the opening cysteine and the closing phenylalanine or tryptophan.

V gene	J gene	CDR3 protein
TRBV5-1	TRBJ2-3	ASSTLAGSDTQY
TRBV29-1	TRBJ2-1	SVVGGGAGNEQF
TRBV29-1	TRBJ2-1	SVVLAGVINEQF
TRBV29-1	TRBJ2-3	TSVGRLTDTQY
TRBV5-5	TRBJ1-2	ASSLVLTENYGYT
TRBV7-2	TRBJ1-1	ASSLARGPNAEAF
TRBV6-5	TRBJ2-1	ASRQGWNEQF
TRBV7-2	TRBJ2-1	ASSPQGLGGYHNEQF
TRBV12-3/TRBV12-4	TRBJ1-5	ASSVTGGVNQPQH
TRBV28	NA	ASSLQGNVEETQY
TRBV12-3/TRBV12-4	TRBJ2-3	VSSTWTSGGSTDTQY
TRBV5-1	TRBJ2-6	ASSLLYRPSGANVLT
TRBV20-1	TRBJ2-7	SARNPTSGDEQY
TRBV29-1	TRBJ2-7	SVLDASSYEQY
TRBV13	TRBJ2-7	ASSSTAFSLEQY
TRBV29-1	TRBJ2-6	SVQVSSGANVLT
TRBV12-5	TRBJ2-1	ASGSTPTVDEQF
TRBV7-9	TRBJ2-3	ASSRDRDILTDTQY
TRBV25-1	TRBJ2-5	ASTHLVRDRGQEETQY
TRBV18	TRBJ2-5	ASWDTSRETQY
TRBV5-1	TRBJ1-4	ASSWLLPDEKLF
TRBV12-3/TRBV12-4	TRBJ2-4	ASSPGQGQY
TRBV11-2	TRBJ2-7	ASSLVANSYEQY
TRBV5-1	TRBJ1-4	ASSFQGQVNEKLF
TRBV13	TRBJ2-1	ASSLEPSATQF
TRBV6-6	TRBJ2-3	ASSYPGGTDTQY
TRBV3-1	TRBJ2-1	ASSPVTGGPVPYNEQF
TRBV20-1	TRBJ1-6	SARDRRTGEGWDSPLH
TRBV5-6	TRBJ2-5	ASSLGGREGETQY
TRBV20-1	TRBJ2-7	SATLAGVTYEQY
TRBV7-3	TRBJ2-3	ASSPRGAGGADTQY
TRBV7-2	TRBJ2-2	ASSWTANTGELF
TRBV20-1	TRBJ2-5	SARVNGGRETQY
TRBV7-9	TRBJ2-5	AGSPLPSGRLQETQY
TRBV4-3	TRBJ2-5	ASSRGTSGAETQY
TRBV20-1	TRBJ1-1	MLGVSVTEAF
TRBV2	TRBJ2-7	ASSERTSGGSPYEQY
TRBV27	TRBJ2-7	ASSLGSDRKQY
TRBV20-1	TRBJ2-1	STREGSGRGNEQF
TRBV12-3/TRBV12-4	TRBJ1-4	ASSPSGRSREKLF
TRBV7-8	TRBJ2-5	ASGLALQETQY
TRBV10-2	TRBJ2-5	ASSDGRGDETQY
TRBV6-6	TRBJ2-5	ASSYAWGGETQY
TRBV4-3	TRBJ1-6	ASKGNNNSPLH
TRBV4-1	TRBJ2-1	ASSGPTSGRDNEQF
TRBV29-1	TRBJ1-5	SVGHSNQPQH
TRBV20-1	TRBJ2-3	SAGPVGPAGSDTQY